These 24 T cell receptor beta chains were all obtained from the same sample, sequenced in a study of blood T cell repertoires in COVID-19. Sequencing was performed with immunoSEQ multiplex PCR; in TCRdb, only in-frame clones are kept and a portion is missing. The sample has a few hundred thousand clones; more than 70% are singletons. The sample comprised peripheral blood. These receptors were collected from a woman aged 25 to 45 with COVID-19, enrolled during active disease.

This clone was seen just once. The J gene is TRBJ2-5, the V gene TRBV7-2; D is uncertain. The CDR3 contains 16 residues. Germline values: CDR1 SGHTA, CDR2 FQGNSA. Deletions cut 5 bases from V and 5 bases from J, with 21 bases between. CDR3 sequence (DNA): TGTGCCAGCAGCAATCCCGTGGGCCGCATAAAGGAGACCCAGTACTTC. Translating it yields CASSNPVGRIKETQYF.

This clone was recorded only once. The chain is built from TRBV4-1 and TRBJ1-5, with D tentatively TRBD1 (6 bases). CDR1 is MGHRA and CDR2 is YSYEKL in the germline V gene. The CDR3 is 15 amino acids. V lost 4 bases and J lost 0, with 10 bases in between. The CDR3 reads CASSPRQDSNQPQHF. Written as DNA, the CDR3 is TGCGCCAGCAGCCCACGACAGGATAGCAATCAGCCCCAGCATTTT.

The chain carries TRBV7-9 and TRBJ1-1, with D possibly TRBD1 on 5 matching bases. CDR1 and CDR2 from the germline V gene are SEHNR and FQNEAQ (reference sequence). This CDR3 region has 12 residues. V gave up 5 bases and J gave up 6 bases, with 10 bases separating them. The CDR3 DNA sequence: TGTGCCAGCAGCGTAAGGGGCCCTGAAGCTTTCTTT. It codes for CASSVRGPEAFF.

The J gene is TRBJ1-4, the V gene TRBV24-1; no clear D. Germline V gene lookup returns CDR1 KGHDR and CDR2 SFDVKD. CDR3 length: 15 residues. V lost 8 bases, J lost 8 bases, and 20 bases lay in between. Here the CDR3 DNA reads TGTGCCACCAAGAGGCCAGCCTTACCCCGAGAAAAACTGTTTTTT. Amino acid sequence: CATKRPALPREKLFF.

This chain's CDR3 is CAISGEGVYQPQHF. The CDR3 DNA is TGTGCCATCAGTGGGGAGGGGGTGTATCAGCCCCAGCATTTT. The chain uses TRBV10-3 and TRBJ1-5, with D tentatively TRBD1 (6 bases). This CDR3 contains 14 residues. Trimming cost V 4 bases and J 5 bases, with 12 bases left between them. The V gene's germline CDR1 is ENHRY and CDR2 SYGVKD.

The CDR3 loop is CASSLIAGGQETQYF. CDR3 in DNA: TGTGCCAGCAGCTTAATTGCGGGGGGGCAAGAGACCCAGTACTTC. This chain connects TRBV7-3 to TRBJ2-5, with 9 nucleotides matching TRBD2. The CDR3 has 15 amino acids. J was trimmed by 2 bases and V by 1 base; bases with no gene match: 2. Germline lookup yields CDR1 SGHTA and CDR2 FQGTGA.

V usage is TRBV9 and J usage is TRBJ2-5, with 11 bases aligning to TRBD2. With V trimmed by 3 bases and J by 5 bases, 9 bases remained unmatched. CDR3 length: 16 amino acids. Germline V gives CDR1 SGDLS, CDR2 YYNGEE. CDR3 bases: TGTGCCAGCAGCGCCTCCATAGCGGGGGGGCCGGAGACCCAGTACTTC. Encoded protein: CASSASIAGGPETQYF.

The chain couples TRBV4-1 to TRBJ2-1; 9 bases are a match to TRBD2. After removal of 4 bases from V and 3 bases from J, the junction contained 7 bases not matched to a gene. The CDR3 totals 16 residues. Germline-derived CDR1 and CDR2 are MGHRA and YSYEKL. The CDR3 nucleotides are TGCGCCAGCAGCCGCCTAATACTAGCGGGCTACAATGAGCAGTTCTTC. Translating gives CASSRLILAGYNEQFF.

The gene calls are TRBV23-1 and TRBJ2-2; 9 nucleotides line up with TRBD1. TRBV23-1 is placed among ORFs of uncertain function. Germline trimming cut 4 bases from V and 10 bases from J; bases unmatched to any gene: 13. CDR3 size: 16 residues. The CDR3 coding sequence is TGCGCCAGCAGTCCATCAGGGACAGGGAGGGTCGAGGAGCTGTTTTTT. This codes for CASSPSGTGRVEELFF.

The rearrangement links TRBV5-8 to TRBJ1-5, with TRBD1 matching over 7 bases. Germline V CDR1 and CDR2: SGHTS, YDEGEE. With V trimmed by 4 bases and J by 4 bases, 8 bases remained unmatched. The CDR3 extends over 15 amino acids. CDR3 coding DNA: TGTGCCAGCAGCCGAGGACAGGTAACAAATCAGCCCCAGCATTTT. Translated, it gives CASSRGQVTNQPQHF.

This sequence joins TRBV12-5 and TRBJ1-1; 7 bases are shared with TRBD1. This CDR3 is 15 amino acids long. V gave up 2 bases and J gave up 5 bases; unmatched junction bases: 8. Germline CDR1 LGHNT, CDR2 FRNRAP. This chain's CDR3 is CASGLTSQGVTEAFF. The CDR3 coding sequence is TGTGCTAGTGGTTTGACCTCTCAGGGGGTAACTGAAGCTTTCTTT.

The chain couples TRBV11-2 to TRBJ1-3; no firm D call. The CDR3 covers 12 residues. Germline V gene data show CDR1 as SGHAT and CDR2 as FQNNGV. V gave up 5 bases and J gave up 7 bases, with 9 bases separating them. As DNA, the CDR3 is TGTGCCAGCAGCCCCACAGCCAACACCATATATTTT. Its protein product is CASSPTANTIYF.

This rearrangement joins TRBV18 to TRBJ1-5, with D uncertain. The V gene's germline CDR1 is KGHSH and CDR2 LQKENI. There are 13 residues in the CDR3. Trimming shortened V by 2 bases and J by 7 bases, and 9 bases separated the two germline ends. The CDR3 DNA reads TGTGCCAGCTCACCAAACCCCGAGCAGCCCCAGCATTTT. As protein: CASSPNPEQPQHF. Together with reference TRBV18 and TRBJ1-5, the CDR3 gives the full variable domain: NAGVMQNPRHLVRRRGQEARLRCSPMKGHSHVYWYRQLPEEGLKFMVYLQKENIIDESGMPKERFSAEFPKEGPSILRIQQVVRGDSAAYFCASSPNPEQPQHFGDGTRLSIL.

The rearrangement joins TRBV16 to TRBJ1-3, with no clear D. This CDR3 contains 15 residues. Per germline, CDR1 KGHSY and CDR2 FQNENV. The germline V and J ends were trimmed by 3 bases and 2 bases, with 11 bases remaining between them. CDR3 in amino acids: CASSHKSLAGNTIYF. The CDR3 nucleotides are TGTGCCAGCAGCCACAAATCATTAGCTGGAAACACCATATATTTT.

The gene calls are TRBV6-5 and TRBJ1-4; 7 bases map to TRBD1. The germline CDR1 and CDR2 sequences are MNHEY and SVGAGI. This CDR3 spans 15 amino acids. V lost 6 bases, J lost 1 base, and 5 bases stayed unmatched. CDR3 amino acids: CASSAHRGTNEKLFF. The CDR3 DNA follows: TGTGCCAGCAGCGCCCACAGGGGAACTAATGAAAAACTGTTTTTT.

The rearrangement joins TRBV27 to TRBJ2-7; TRBD2 matches 7 bases. This CDR3 has 20 residues. Germline V gene sequence: CDR1 MNHEY, CDR2 SMNVEV (reference sequence). The V and J ends lost 3 bases and 3 bases, in that order; junction bases with no gene match: 23. As DNA, the CDR3 is TGTGCCAGCAGTTTTGGGGAGCTGGGGGGGACCCGCTTTACCGTCTACGAGCAGTACGTC. Its translation: CASSFGELGGTRFTVYEQYV.

The gene calls are TRBV12-5 and TRBJ2-2; 12 bases map to TRBD2. Germline trimming cut 6 bases from V and 1 base from J; bases unmatched to any gene: 15. The CDR3 totals 20 residues. Germline CDR1 reads LGHNT; CDR2 reads FRNRAP. The CDR3 DNA reads TGTGCTAGTGGCGGCCCCGGGACAGCACTAGCGGGGGGGAACACCGGGGAGCTGTTTTTT. It specifies CASGGPGTALAGGNTGELFF.

This chain joins TRBV5-4 and TRBJ2-4; 11 bases align to TRBD1. CDR3 length: 15 amino acids. Germline loops: CDR1 SGHNT, CDR2 YYREEE (reference sequence). The V segment lost 4 bases and the J segment 6 bases; nucleotides outside the gene matches: 6. This chain's CDR3 is CASSPGQGARNIQYF. CDR3 nucleotide sequence: TGTGCCAGCAGCCCCGGACAGGGGGCTAGAAACATTCAGTACTTC.

This chain joins TRBV6-5 and TRBJ1-3; D uncertain. This CDR3 comprises 14 residues. Germline assignment: CDR1 MNHEY and CDR2 SVGAGI. V was shortened by 7 bases and J by 0 bases, with 10 bases between the two germline ends. CDR3 amino acids: CASKRENSGNTIYF. The CDR3 DNA reads as TGTGCCAGCAAGAGAGAGAACTCTGGAAACACCATATATTTT.

The V and J genes are TRBV19 and TRBJ2-3, with 7 bases aligning to TRBD2. This CDR3 comprises 15 residues. In germline, CDR1 is LNHDA, CDR2 SQIVND (reference sequence). V lost 7 bases and J lost 2; bases outside the gene matches: 9. CDR3 in amino acids: CASTRGRGPTDTQYF. The CDR3 DNA sequence: TGTGCCAGTACCCGGGGGAGGGGCCCCACAGATACGCAGTATTTT.

The rearrangement joins TRBV9 to TRBJ1-4; D perhaps matches TRBD1 (6 bases). Per germline, CDR1 SGDLS and CDR2 YYNGEE. The ends were cut back, 4 bases at V and 7 bases at J, with 14 bases in the middle. The CDR3 is 14 residues long. CDR3 residues: CASSSTGYAEKLFF. The CDR3 region has the DNA TGTGCCAGCAGCTCTACAGGGTACGCTGAAAAACTGTTTTTT.

This chain joins TRBV2 and TRBJ1-2; D unresolved. Trimming cost V 5 bases and J 4 bases, with 11 bases left between them. CDR3 length equals 13 residues. Germline V lookup: CDR1 SNHLY, CDR2 FYNNEI. The CDR3 sequence: CASSNRGSYGYTF. The CDR3 bases are TGTGCCAGCAGTAACCGTGGCAGCTATGGCTACACCTTC.

The rearrangement joins TRBV21-1 to TRBJ1-4. TRBV21-1 is recorded as a pseudogene. This CDR3 contains 13 residues. This CDR3 is CASSTVPNEKLFF. DNA of the CDR3: TGTGCCAGCAGCACCGTCCCTAATGAAAAACTGTTTTTT.

The gene calls are TRBV15 and TRBJ2-7; 7 positions match TRBD1. The CDR3 spans 14 residues. Germline V CDR1 and CDR2: LNHNV, YYDKDF (reference sequence). Losses at the gene ends were 4 bases for V and 3 bases for J; bases not matched to a gene: 6. The CDR3 loop is CATSIRDSYYEQYF. CDR3 DNA: TGTGCCACCAGCATCCGGGACAGTTACTACGAGCAGTACTTC.